This TCR beta chain is drawn from a study of blood T cells in healthy people across ages. Each sample yielded at least 6 million isolated PBMCs. This CDR3 is 15 amino acids long. The trim removed 6 bases at V and 6 bases at J, leaving 11 bases unmatched. It was with a sample-barcoded 5' primer and a J-beta primer mix that a second PCR of roughly 7 to 12 cycles was run. Each cDNA molecule received a tag from a template-switch adaptor that had 12 random nucleotides. From the 5' RACE reads, TCRdb called clonotypes with MiXCR, one entry per CDR3 protein. The sample lists roughly 800,000 distinct CDR3 sequences, 36% occurring once. This clonotype was picked up many times.

The rearrangement uses TRBV12-3 or TRBV12-4 and TRBJ1-2, with 9 bases lining up with TRBD1. What was sequenced was blood. This TCR derives from a young man in good health. This CDR3 is CASSSAGTGNNGYTF. CDR3 sequence (DNA): TGTGCCAGCAGCTCTGCCGGGACAGGGAATAATGGCTACACCTTC.